The 20 T cell receptor beta chains below come from one sample, sequenced in a study of blood T cells in healthy people across ages. Alongside a J-beta primer mix, a sample-barcoded 5' primer served in a second PCR lasting roughly 6 to 12 cycles. MiXCR, applied by TCRdb to the 5' RACE reads, yields one record per CDR3 protein. The profile shows roughly 860,000 distinct CDR3 sequences, around 62% of them singletons. Sequencing was done on a sample of blood. Every receptor here comes from a man aged 25-40 years in good health.

The V gene is TRBV12-3 or TRBV12-4, the J gene TRBJ2-7; the D gene is possibly TRBD2 (6 bases). Trimming left V 4 bases short and J 0 bases short, with 19 bases between. This CDR3 has 17 residues. The CDR3 bases are TGTGCCAGCAGTTGGGGTCGCAGCGGGTCCAGCTCCTACGAGCAGTACTTC. It translates to CASSWGRSGSSSYEQYF.

This clonotype was counted once. This chain connects TRBV13 to TRBJ2-1; 9 bases map to TRBD1. V was pared by 2 bases and J by 5 bases, with 7 bases of the junction left unmatched. Germline-derived CDR1 and CDR2 are PRHDT and FYEKMQ (reference sequence). The CDR3 length is 16 residues. CDR3 residues: CASSLIGTGSHNEQFF. The CDR3 coding sequence is TGTGCCAGCAGCTTAATCGGGACAGGGAGCCACAATGAGCAGTTCTTC.

J is TRBJ1-1 and V is TRBV5-1; D is unclear. With 4 bases removed from V and 6 bases from J, the gap between germline ends came to 10 bases. Germline V lookup: CDR1 SGHRS, CDR2 YFSETQ. This CDR3 comprises 12 residues. In nucleotides, the CDR3 is TGCGCCAGCAGCCCGCCTGGGGCTGAAGCTTTCTTT. It is translated as CASSPPGAEAFF.

The J gene is TRBJ2-7, the V gene TRBV6-6, with D possibly TRBD1 on 5 matching bases. The J call may be faulty, since TRBJ2-5 better matches the DNA end. CDR1 is MNHNY and CDR2 is SVGAGI in the germline V gene (reference sequence). The CDR3 is 14 residues long. This chain's CDR3 is CASSYGQGPETQYF. The CDR3 region has the DNA TGTGCCAGCAGTTATGGCCAGGGCCCAGAGACCCAGTACTTC.

The V gene is TRBV12-3 or TRBV12-4, the J gene TRBJ2-5, with 8 bases lining up with TRBD2. The tail of the sequence fits TRBJ2-7 better, so the J call may be wrong. This CDR3 comprises 15 residues. The CDR3 nucleotides are TGTGCCAGCAGCACTCCGGGACTAGATTCTCCCGAGCAGTACTTC. Protein: CASSTPGLDSPEQYF.

Points on this clonotype: One end of the junction fails to match germline, which may point to a read error. The chain has TRBV7-2 and TRBJ2-6; D perhaps matches TRBD1 (5 bases). Germline CDR1 and CDR2: SGHTA and FQGNSA. CDR3 length: 15 amino acids. The CDR3 coding sequence is TGTGCCAGCAGATCACACCCCTCTGGGGCCAACGTCATGACTTTC. Translating it yields CASRSHPSGANVMTF.

This rearrangement joins TRBV11-2 to TRBJ2-3; 7 bases line up with TRBD2. Germline V gives CDR1 SGHAT, CDR2 FQNNGV. The CDR3 totals 18 residues. V was pared by 0 bases and J by 2 bases, with 11 bases of the junction left unmatched. Here the CDR3 DNA reads TGTGCCAGCAGCTTAGACCCATGGTGGGCGGGGGACACAGATACGCAGTATTTT. Its protein is CASSLDPWWAGDTDTQYF.

This clonotype came up once. V usage is TRBV28 and J usage is TRBJ2-1, with a tentative D call TRBD2 (5 bases). Germline V lookup: CDR1 MDHEN, CDR2 SYDVKM. Trimming left V 6 bases short and J 2 bases short, with 11 bases between. The length of the CDR3 is 14 residues. The CDR3 protein is CASSRTGPYNEQFF. CDR3 coding DNA: TGTGCCAGCAGCCGGACTGGACCCTACAATGAGCAGTTCTTC.

This clonotype was picked up one time. V is TRBV28 and J is TRBJ1-6, with D unclear. V was clipped by 7 bases and J by 9 bases, with 16 bases between them. The CDR3 covers 14 residues. Germline-derived CDR1 and CDR2 are MDHEN and SYDVKM. The CDR3 coding sequence is TGTGCCAGCAACCGGGCTGCCCGCGGTTCACCCCTCCACTTT. Translation: CASNRAARGSPLHF. Based on the CDR3 plus reference TRBV28 and TRBJ1-6, the full variable domain is DVKVTQSSRYLVKRTGEKVFLECVQDMDHENMFWYRQDPGLGLRLIYFSYDVKMKEKGDIPEGYSVSREKKERFSLILESASTNQTSMYLCASNRAARGSPLHFGNGTRLTVT.

The chain combines TRBV6-2 or TRBV6-3 with TRBJ1-2, with D maybe TRBD1 (6 bases). Germline-derived CDR1 and CDR2 are MNHEY and SVGEGT. V lost 5 bases to trimming and J lost 8 bases, with 24 bases between them. This CDR3 is built from 16 residues. The CDR3 here is CASSASGTYTGGGYTF. In DNA, the CDR3 is TGTGCCAGCAGTGCCTCCGGGACATACACGGGCGGCGGCTACACCTTC.

V usage is TRBV20-1 and J usage is TRBJ2-1; TRBD1 aligns across 8 bases. Germline loops: CDR1 DFQATT, CDR2 SNEGSKA (reference sequence). V lost 2 bases to trimming and J lost 10 bases; unmatched junction nucleotides: 13. CDR3 length equals 15 residues. CDR3 bases: TGCAGTGCTAGAACCAGGGGGCGTACAAGCCCGGAGCAGTTCTTC. Amino acid sequence: CSARTRGRTSPEQFF.

This rearrangement joins TRBV24-1 to TRBJ2-3; 10 bases map to TRBD2. From germline, CDR1 is KGHDR and CDR2 SFDVKD. The CDR3 runs to 17 residues. The V gene end was trimmed by 3 bases and the J gene end by 0 bases; junction bases not matched to a gene: 5. CDR3 amino acids: CATSDLGLAESTDTQYF. CDR3 DNA: TGTGCCACCAGTGATCTTGGACTAGCGGAGAGCACAGATACGCAGTATTTT.

The chain couples TRBV28 to TRBJ2-3; 10 bases agree with TRBD2. The trim removed 7 bases at V and 3 bases at J, leaving 7 bases unmatched. The CDR3 length is 15 residues. The V gene's germline CDR1 is MDHEN and CDR2 SYDVKM. In DNA, the CDR3 is TGTGCCAGCACCGAGCGGGGGGGCCGTACAGATACGCAGTATTTT. Amino acids: CASTERGGRTDTQYF.

V and J are TRBV11-3 and TRBJ2-1; D not certain. The CDR3 extends over 16 amino acids. Germline loops: CDR1 SGHNT, CDR2 YENEEA. Between the trimmed V and J ends, which lost 2 bases and 2 bases, there was a span of 13 bases. CDR3 sequence (DNA): TGTGCCAGCAGCTTAAAATCCGCCCCCGCCTACAATGAGCAGTTCTTC. The encoded protein is CASSLKSAPAYNEQFF.

This chain uses TRBV15 with TRBJ2-3, with D tentatively TRBD2 (6 bases). Trimming cost V 3 bases and J 1 base, with 20 bases left between them. Per the germline V gene, CDR1 is LNHNV and CDR2 is YYDKDF (reference sequence). This CDR3 is 18 amino acids long. CDR3 nucleotide sequence: TGTGCCACCAGCAGTGGGGGGTTAGGGGTACACCGCACAGATACGCAGTATTTT. Translated, it gives CATSSGGLGVHRTDTQYF.

The V and J genes are TRBV20-1 and TRBJ2-5, with 10 nucleotides matching TRBD1. This CDR3 comprises 14 residues. Germline CDR1 DFQATT, CDR2 SNEGSKA (reference sequence). Trimming at V came to 3 bases and at J to 4 bases, leaving 5 bases not matched to a gene. The CDR3 coding sequence is TGCAGTGCTAGTGGGACAGGGGCAGGAGAGACCCAGTACTTC. Translating it yields CSASGTGAGETQYF.

The chain employs TRBV10-3 and TRBJ2-7; the match to TRBD2 covers 8 bases. Germline lookup yields CDR1 ENHRY and CDR2 SYGVKD. The CDR3 spans 12 residues. With 11 bases clipped from V and 0 bases from J, the junction kept 3 bases outside the gene matches. Here the CDR3 DNA reads TGTGCCTTTAGCGGGAACTCCTACGAGCAGTACTTC. This encodes CAFSGNSYEQYF.

The rearrangement uses TRBV20-1 and TRBJ2-4; perhaps D is TRBD1 or TRBD2 (5 bases each). The J call may be incorrect, as the DNA end agrees better with TRBJ2-7. This CDR3 has 14 residues. Germline values: CDR1 DFQATT, CDR2 SNEGSKA (reference sequence). CDR3 region: CSAFRDPRTYEQYF. The CDR3 nucleotides read TGCAGTGCCTTTAGGGACCCGAGAACCTACGAGCAGTACTTC.

The chain is built from TRBV15 and TRBJ2-7; D is uncertain. Germline-derived CDR1 and CDR2 are LNHNV and YYDKDF (reference sequence). This CDR3 has 15 residues. Trimming cost V 4 bases and J 0 bases, with 13 bases left between them. The CDR3 protein is CATSKPGTSSYEQYF. In DNA, the CDR3 is TGTGCCACCAGCAAACCAGGTACCAGCTCCTACGAGCAGTACTTC.

This clonotype came up many times. The genes are TRBV6-5 and TRBJ1-5; TRBD1 might be the D (5 bases). The CDR3 has 15 residues. With 6 bases removed from V and 4 bases from J, the gap between germline ends came to 16 bases. The germline V gene has CDR1 MNHEY and CDR2 SVGAGI. The CDR3 reads CASSLYGTVNQPQHF. The CDR3 bases are TGTGCCAGCAGCCTATACGGGACGGTGAATCAGCCCCAGCATTTT.